This TCR beta chain was profiled in a study of long-term antiretroviral therapy in people with HIV. At survey level, the immunoSEQ assay was run in its v3.0 version. The data were produced by immunoSEQ multiplex PCR, yet TCRdb's version contains in-frame clones alone and is incomplete. The table lists some 25,000 clones, roughly 80% of them singletons. CDR3 size: 16 residues. V dropped 2 bases and J dropped 1 base, with 13 bases sitting between them. Germline CDR1 is SGHVS and CDR2 is FQNEAQ. The clonotype originates from a man aged 30 to 45 with HIV. Sequences were derived from unsorted PBMCs, sampled 0.7 years before starting antiretroviral therapy. The chain couples TRBV7-8 to TRBJ2-3; possibly TRBD1 for D (6 bases). CDR3 sequence: CASSLRARGGTDTQYF. CDR3 DNA sequence: TGTGCCAGCAGCTTACGGGCCAGGGGCGGCACAGATACGCAGTATTTT.